This TCR beta chain originates from a study of cytomegalovirus exposure and HLA in healthy donors. Turning to this clone: Its antigen is as yet unknown.

60 Vbeta and 13 Jbeta primers were used in PCR. Some clones are missing from TCRdb's copy, which holds only in-frame ones; the method was immunoSEQ multiplex PCR. The sample records some 96,000 clones, 50% to 80% being singletons. Study-level points and caveats: Clonal expansion, a later analysis showed, was greater in HLA-associated TCR beta chains than in equally common others. After further analysis at a later stage, 16,951 TCR beta sequences were associated with HLA alleles at 0.05 false discovery rate.

Germline V lookup: CDR1 SGHNT, CDR2 YENEEA. The CDR3 runs to 14 residues. V was shortened by 2 bases and J by 2 bases, with 9 bases between the two germline ends. The chain combines TRBV11-3 with TRBJ1-1, with no clear D. Material: PBMCs. The sequence was obtained from a man in his 60s in good health and CMV-seronegative. The CDR3 nucleotides are TGTGCCAGCAGCTTACTACAGAGCAACACTGAAGCTTTCTTT. This sequence encodes CASSLLQSNTEAFF. The full variable domain, completed using reference TRBV11-3 and TRBJ1-1, is EAGVVQSPRYKIIEKKQPVAFWCNPISGHNTLYWYLQNLGQGPELLIRYENEEAVDDSQLPKDRFSAERLKGVDSTLKIQPAELGDSAVYLCASSLLQSNTEAFFGQGTRLTVV.